This TCR beta chain was identified during a study of cytomegalovirus exposure and HLA in healthy donors. J gave up 1 base and V 3 bases, and 6 bases lay outside the gene matches. The CDR3 has 15 amino acids. Per germline, CDR1 SGHRS and CDR2 YFSETQ. From the roughly 110-subject validation cohort, which was separate from the roughly 710-subject first cohort, the donors were drawn. Clones were sequenced by immunoSEQ multiplex PCR, and TCRdb holds only the in-frame ones, with some missing. The sample carries 130,000 to 150,000 clones, roughly 88% recorded once. On this clone: As yet, its antigen is unknown.

Study-wide results and limits: Rarity characterized most TCR sequences, yet some public TCRs appeared in many donors. It was reportedly the case that the classifier diagnosed cytomegalovirus status with high specificity and sensitivity.

This clonotype was obtained from a woman under 30 in good health and CMV-seropositive. V is TRBV5-1 and J is TRBJ1-1; 7 bases agree with TRBD1. Sequenced material: PBMCs. The CDR3: CASSSTGVGNTEAFF. As DNA, the CDR3 is TGCGCCAGCAGCTCAACAGGGGTCGGGAACACTGAAGCTTTCTTT.